This T cell receptor beta chain was captured in a study of T cell responses to AZD1222 COVID-19 vaccine. The germline gives CDR1 SNHLY, CDR2 FYNNEI. Trimming took 3 bases from V and 9 from J, leaving 21 bases between them. The CDR3 has 17 amino acids. TCRdb's copy holds only in-frame clones and misses some; the assay was immunoSEQ multiplex PCR. The sample has fewer than 110,000 clones, about nine tenths seen once. This clonotype was obtained from an adult in good health. The chain links TRBV2 to TRBJ1-6; perhaps TRBD1 as D (6 bases). The sample consisted of peripheral blood, taken on day 0 of AZD1222 vaccination. The CDR3: CASSDRSLGGAVSPLHF. DNA for the CDR3: TGTGCCAGCAGTGATCGGTCCCTCGGGGGGGCTGTTTCACCCCTCCACTTT.